This T cell receptor beta chain came from a study of blood T cell repertoires in COVID-19. Study in general: Material from acute and convalescent COVID-19 was sourced from the United States, Italy and Spain. Sample material is recorded as cDNA or gDNA derived from T cells, B-cell-depleted T cells, or PBMCs.

In germline, CDR1 is SEHNR, CDR2 FQNEAQ (reference sequence). V lost 1 base to trimming and J lost 4 bases; unmatched junction nucleotides: 10. The CDR3 has 17 amino acids. Original methodology: How many nucleated cells were present was estimated from reference gene primer amplification. This table comes from immunoSEQ multiplex PCR, and its TCRdb copy is limited to in-frame clones, with some not included. V, J and clone size are those of that table, while D and trimming were read from the DNA. Seen here are about 130,000 clones, roughly 80% observed once, and the top ten hold approximately 18%. The receptor was derived from a woman aged 80 or older with acute or convalescent COVID-19. The sequencing input was peripheral blood. The chain is built from TRBV7-9 and TRBJ2-1; 7 bases map to TRBD2. The CDR3 DNA follows: TGTGCCAGCAGCTTAGAAGGTGGCGGGAGATGGTACAATGAGCAGTTCTTC. It is translated as CASSLEGGGRWYNEQFF.